This is a list of T cell receptor beta chains from one sample in a study of shared clonotypes between healthy human individuals. Clones were sequenced by immunoSEQ multiplex PCR, and TCRdb holds only the in-frame ones, with some missing. Of 2.5 million or so clones listed, around nine tenths are singletons. The specimen sequenced was naive CD4+ T cells sorted from blood. The receptor set was obtained from a man between 18 and 29 years old in good health. CDR3s include the opening cysteine and the closing phenylalanine or tryptophan. The D gene is left open where the match is weak. The size field is filled for only some rows; it gives once, few, many or a size class.

abundance,d_gene,j_gene,v_gene,CDR3nt,CDR3aa
.,TRBD1,TRBJ2-3,TRBV6-1,TGTGCCAGCAGTGAAACCTCGCCGGCTCCCTTCCAGGGGGCGGGAGATACGCAGTATTTT,CASSETSPAPFQGAGDTQYF
.,.,TRBJ1-2,TRBV7-9,TGTGCCAGCAGCTTAGCGGCGGGGGCCCCTGGCTACACCTTC,CASSLAAGAPGYTF
.,.,TRBJ2-5,TRBV7-9,TGTGCCAGCAGTATTCTAGGGGGAGAGACCCAGTACTTC,CASSILGGETQYF
once,TRBD1,TRBJ2-6,TRBV28,TGTGCCAGCAGTGGCACCACCCACCGAGGACAGGGCCACGCTGGGGCCAACGTCCTGACTTTC,CASSGTTHRGQGHAGANVLTF
.,TRBD2,TRBJ2-1,TRBV5-1,TGCGCCAGCAGCTTATCGGGGGGTGACTACAATGAGCAGTTCTTC,CASSLSGGDYNEQFF
.,TRBD1,TRBJ2-7,TRBV6-1,TGTGCCAGCAGCCAGGACAGGGGTGGCCACGAGCAGTACTTC,CASSQDRGGHEQYF
.,.,TRBJ2-1,TRBV5-4,TGTGCCAGCAGCTTGGACGGCACTTCGGGTTACAATGAGCAGTTCTTC,CASSLDGTSGYNEQFF
.,TRBD1,TRBJ1-4,TRBV5-1,TGCGCCAGCAGTCTCTCGACAGGGGCTAATGAAAAACTGTTTTTT,CASSLSTGANEKLFF
.,.,TRBJ1-4,TRBV7-8,TGTGCCAGCAGCTTAGGAGTCCAAGAAAAACTGTTTTTT,CASSLGVQEKLFF
.,TRBD2,TRBJ2-1,TRBV9,TGTGCCAGCAGCGCCACTAGCGGGAGGTCGAATGAGCAGTTCTTC,CASSATSGRSNEQFF
once,TRBD1,TRBJ1-4,TRBV6-5,TGTGCCAGCAGTCCCCGGACAGGGGGAATTGAAAAACTGTTTTTT,CASSPRTGGIEKLFF
.,TRBD1,TRBJ1-4,TRBV7-2,TGTGCCAGCAGCAAAACAGGGGGCAGGGAAAAACTGTTTTTT,CASSKTGGREKLFF
.,.,TRBJ2-4,TRBV30,TGTGCCTGGAGTGTAAAGGGGACGGGCGGAAACATTCAGTACTTC,CAWSVKGTGGNIQYF
.,.,TRBJ2-7,TRBV19,TGTGCCAGTAGTATCGTAGGCAGCTACGAGCAGTACTTC,CASSIVGSYEQYF
.,TRBD1,TRBJ1-2,TRBV14,TGTGCCAGCAGCCATGAATCGACCGGGACAGGTTATGGCTACACCTTC,CASSHESTGTGYGYTF
.,.,TRBJ2-3,TRBV7-2,TGTGCCAGCAGCTTAACCCGTCAGAGCACAGATACGCAGTATTTT,CASSLTRQSTDTQYF
.,TRBD1,TRBJ2-7,TRBV10-3,TGTGCCATCAGTCTGACAGGGCACTCCTACGAGCAGTACTTC,CAISLTGHSYEQYF
.,TRBD1,TRBJ2-1,TRBV4-1,TGCGCCAGCAAGGACCTTGAAGGGGGCACCTACAATGAGCAGTTCTTC,CASKDLEGGTYNEQFF
.,.,TRBJ1-1,TRBV5-1,TGCGCCAGCAGCTTGGACAGGGCGATGAACACTGAAGCTTTCTTT,CASSLDRAMNTEAFF
.,.,TRBJ1-1,TRBV9,TGTGCCAGCAGCGTAGAGGAGACTCGGAACACTGAAGCTTTCTTT,CASSVEETRNTEAFF
.,.,TRBJ2-5,TRBV2,TGTGCCAGCAGTGAAGCGGGAACCGAGTCGGAGACCCAGTACTTC,CASSEAGTESETQYF
.,.,TRBJ2-1,TRBV6-1,TGTGCCAGCAGTGCCGACTCGAGCTCCTACAATGAGCAGTTCTTC,CASSADSSSYNEQFF
.,TRBD2,TRBJ2-1,TRBV18,TGTGCCAGCTCACCACTATCAACCGGGACTAGCGGGAGTGGGTACAATGAGCAGTTCTTC,CASSPLSTGTSGSGYNEQFF
once,.,TRBJ2-7,TRBV2,TGTGCCAGCAGTGACAACTACGAGCAGTACTTC,CASSDNYEQYF
.,.,TRBJ2-5,TRBV2,TGTGCCAGCCCGGGTAGGGGAGGCCAAGAGACCCAGTACTTC,CASPGRGGQETQYF
.,.,TRBJ1-3,TRBV5-6,TGTGCCAGCAGCTTTACAGGGTCACTCATCTCTGGAAACACCATATATTTT,CASSFTGSLISGNTIYF
.,.,TRBJ1-5,TRBV28,TGTGCCAGCAGTTTAACACAGAAATCTTATCAGCCCCAGCATTTT,CASSLTQKSYQPQHF
.,.,TRBJ2-1,TRBV2,TGTGCCAGCAGGGATAAATGGAATGAGCAGTTCTTC,CASRDKWNEQFF
.,.,TRBJ2-7,TRBV6-6,TGTGCCAGCAGTTCAGGACAGCTCTACGAGCAGTACTTC,CASSSGQLYEQYF
.,.,TRBJ2-7,TRBV10-1,TGCGCCAGCAGTGGGGGGACCCGAGGTTGGCAGTACTTC,CASSGGTRGWQYF
.,.,TRBJ2-3,TRBV6-6,TGTGCCAGCAGTTCGGCAGGGGCCTACAGGTCAGATACGCAGTATTTT,CASSSAGAYRSDTQYF
.,TRBD2,TRBJ2-1,TRBV7-9,TGTGCCAGCAGCTCGCTAGCGGGAGGGCCCTCGGGTTGGAATGAGCAGTTCTTC,CASSSLAGGPSGWNEQFF
.,.,TRBJ2-2,TRBV5-1,TGCGCCAGCAGCTTAGGAGGGTTGACCACCGGGGAGCTGTTTTTT,CASSLGGLTTGELFF
.,TRBD1,TRBJ1-6,TRBV10-2,TGCGCCAGCAGTGAGTCGACGGGACAGGGTCGGTCACCCCTCCACTTT,CASSESTGQGRSPLHF
.,TRBD2,TRBJ2-7,TRBV5-1,TGCGCCAGCAGCTTGACTAGCGGGACATACGAGCAGTACTTC,CASSLTSGTYEQYF
.,TRBD2,TRBJ2-7,TRBV28,TGTGCCAGCAGGCCTAGCGGGGTCTGGGAGCAGTACTTC,CASRPSGVWEQYF
.,.,TRBJ1-3,TRBV30,TGTGCCTGGAGTGGCAGCAGCTCTGGAAACACCATATATTTT,CAWSGSSSGNTIYF
.,TRBD1,TRBJ1-2,TRBV7-2,TGTGCCAGCAGCTTAGGTTGGGACAGCCGTTATGGCTACACCTTC,CASSLGWDSRYGYTF
.,TRBD1,TRBJ2-3,TRBV10-1,TGCGCCAGCAGTGCAGGGGGTGGTACAGATACGCAGTATTTT,CASSAGGGTDTQYF
.,.,TRBJ2-3,TRBV5-3,TGTGCCAGAAGCTTGGCCCGGACAGTACGTCACACAGATACGCAGTATTTT,CARSLARTVRHTDTQYF
.,TRBD2,TRBJ2-3,TRBV7-2,TGTGCCAGCAGCCGGACTAGCGGGGGGATGAGAGATACGCAGTATTTT,CASSRTSGGMRDTQYF